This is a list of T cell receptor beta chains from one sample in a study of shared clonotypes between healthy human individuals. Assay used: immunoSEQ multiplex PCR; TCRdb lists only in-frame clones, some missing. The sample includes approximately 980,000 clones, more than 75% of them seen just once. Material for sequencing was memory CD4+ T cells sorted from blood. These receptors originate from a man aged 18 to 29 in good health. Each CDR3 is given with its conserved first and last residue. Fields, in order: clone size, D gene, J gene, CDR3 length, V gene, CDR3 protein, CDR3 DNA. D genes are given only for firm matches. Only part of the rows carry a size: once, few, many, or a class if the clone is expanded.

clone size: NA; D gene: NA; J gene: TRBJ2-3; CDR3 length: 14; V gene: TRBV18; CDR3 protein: CASSPMGITDTQYF; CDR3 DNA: TGTGCCAGCTCCCCGATGGGTATCACAGATACGCAGTATTTT
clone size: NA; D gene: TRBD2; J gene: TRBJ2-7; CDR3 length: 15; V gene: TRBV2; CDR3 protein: CASSARAGELYEQYF; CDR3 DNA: TGTGCCAGCAGCGCCCGAGCGGGAGAACTCTACGAGCAGTACTTC
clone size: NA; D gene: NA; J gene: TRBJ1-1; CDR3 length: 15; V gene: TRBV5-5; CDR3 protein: CASSLDARGNTEAFF; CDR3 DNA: TGTGCCAGCAGCTTGGACGCCAGAGGGAACACTGAAGCTTTCTTT
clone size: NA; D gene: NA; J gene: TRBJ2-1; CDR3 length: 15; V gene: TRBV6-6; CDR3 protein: CASSYQTIPYNEQFF; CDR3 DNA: TGTGCCAGCAGTTACCAGACTATACCCTACAATGAGCAGTTCTTC
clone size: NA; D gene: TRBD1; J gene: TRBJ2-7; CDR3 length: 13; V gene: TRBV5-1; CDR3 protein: CASSPGTGGEQYF; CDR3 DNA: TGCGCCAGCAGCCCGGGAACAGGGGGAGAGCAGTACTTC
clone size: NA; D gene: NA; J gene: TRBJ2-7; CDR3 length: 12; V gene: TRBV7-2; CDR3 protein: CASSLEGLVQYF; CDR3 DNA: TGTGCCAGCAGCTTGGAGGGATTGGTGCAGTACTTC
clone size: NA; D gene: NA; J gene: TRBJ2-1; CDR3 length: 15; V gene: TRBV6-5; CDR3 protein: CASTALAGQGNEQFF; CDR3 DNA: TGTGCCAGCACCGCACTAGCAGGACAAGGGAATGAGCAGTTCTTC
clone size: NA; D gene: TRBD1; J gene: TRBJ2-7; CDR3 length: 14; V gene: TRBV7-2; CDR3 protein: CASSGTGGGYEQYF; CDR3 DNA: TGTGCCAGCAGCGGGACAGGGGGCGGGTACGAGCAGTACTTC
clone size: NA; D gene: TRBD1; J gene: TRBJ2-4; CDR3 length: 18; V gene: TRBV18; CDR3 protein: CASSPPTPGQGAKNIQYF; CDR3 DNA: TGTGCCAGCTCACCACCTACACCGGGACAGGGTGCCAAAAACATTCAGTACTTC
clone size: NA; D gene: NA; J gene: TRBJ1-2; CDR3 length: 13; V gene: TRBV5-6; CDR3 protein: CASSLEAGYGYTF; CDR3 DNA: TGTGCCAGCAGCTTGGAGGCCGGCTATGGCTACACCTTC
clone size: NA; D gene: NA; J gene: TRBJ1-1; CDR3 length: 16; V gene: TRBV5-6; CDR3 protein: CASSSGTGKANTEAFF; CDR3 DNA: TGTGCCAGCAGCTCGGGAACGGGCAAGGCCAACACTGAAGCTTTCTTT
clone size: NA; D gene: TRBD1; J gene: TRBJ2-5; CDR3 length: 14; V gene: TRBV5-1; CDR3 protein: CASKQGAQGETQYF; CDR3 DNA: TGCGCCAGCAAACAGGGGGCGCAGGGAGAGACCCAGTACTTC
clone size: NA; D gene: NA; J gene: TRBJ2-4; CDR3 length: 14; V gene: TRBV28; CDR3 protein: CASSSGPYQNIQYF; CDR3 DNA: TGTGCCAGCAGTTCCGGGCCCTACCAAAACATTCAGTACTTC
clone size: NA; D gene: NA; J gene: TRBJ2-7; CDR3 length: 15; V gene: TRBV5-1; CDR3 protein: CASSLRDADRSEQYF; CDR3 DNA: TGCGCCAGCAGCTTGCGGGACGCCGATCGCAGCGAGCAGTACTTC
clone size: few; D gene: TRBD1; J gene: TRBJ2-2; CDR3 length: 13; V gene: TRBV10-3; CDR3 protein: CATTDRGDGELFF; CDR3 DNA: TGTGCCACCACCGACAGGGGAGATGGGGAGCTGTTTTTT
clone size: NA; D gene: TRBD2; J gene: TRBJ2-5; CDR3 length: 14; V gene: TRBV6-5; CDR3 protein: CASRPGGAQETQYF; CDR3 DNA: TGTGCCAGCAGGCCGGGGGGGGCCCAAGAGACCCAGTACTTC
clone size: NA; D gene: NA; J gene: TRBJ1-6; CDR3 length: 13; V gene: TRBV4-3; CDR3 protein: CASSQTDNSPLHF; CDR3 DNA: TGCGCCAGCAGCCAGACGGATAATTCACCCCTCCACTTT
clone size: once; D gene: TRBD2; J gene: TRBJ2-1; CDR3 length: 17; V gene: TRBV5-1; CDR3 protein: CASSFQPTSPTGDEQFF; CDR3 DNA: TGCGCCAGCAGCTTCCAACCGACTAGCCCTACTGGGGATGAGCAGTTCTTC
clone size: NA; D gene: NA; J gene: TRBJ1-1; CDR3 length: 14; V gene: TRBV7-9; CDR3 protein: CASSLLGQKSKAFF; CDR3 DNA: TGTGCCAGCAGCTTACTCGGGCAGAAGTCTAAAGCTTTCTTT
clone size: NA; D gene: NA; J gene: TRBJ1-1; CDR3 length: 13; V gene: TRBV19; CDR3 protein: CATAGTANTEAFF; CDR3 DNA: TGTGCCACCGCCGGGACGGCCAACACTGAAGCTTTCTTT
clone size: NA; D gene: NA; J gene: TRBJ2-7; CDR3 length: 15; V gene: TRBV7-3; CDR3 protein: CASSLMGQGSYEQYF; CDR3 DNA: TGTGCCAGCAGCTTAATGGGGCAGGGGTCCTACGAGCAGTACTTC
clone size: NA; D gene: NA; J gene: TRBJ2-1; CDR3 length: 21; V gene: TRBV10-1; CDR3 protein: CASTPSRDSRPLSSSYNEQFF; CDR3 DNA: TGCGCCAGCACCCCTTCCCGGGACTCAAGACCCCTTTCCAGCTCCTACAATGAGCAGTTCTTC
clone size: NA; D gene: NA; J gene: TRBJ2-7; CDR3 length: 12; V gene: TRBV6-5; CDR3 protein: CASRPLRGEQYF; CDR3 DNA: TGTGCCAGCAGACCTCTCAGGGGAGAGCAGTACTTC
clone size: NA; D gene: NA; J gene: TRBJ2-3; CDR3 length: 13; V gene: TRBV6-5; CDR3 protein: CASRKDSTDTQYF; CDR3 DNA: TGTGCCAGCAGAAAGGACAGCACAGATACGCAGTATTTT
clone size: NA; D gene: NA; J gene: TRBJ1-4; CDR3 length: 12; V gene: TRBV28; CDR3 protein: CASRSPFEKLFF; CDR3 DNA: TGTGCCAGCAGGTCACCCTTTGAAAAACTGTTTTTT
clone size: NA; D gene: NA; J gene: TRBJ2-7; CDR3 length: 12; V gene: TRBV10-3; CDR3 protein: CAISPRPYEQYF; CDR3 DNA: TGTGCCATCAGCCCTCGACCCTACGAGCAGTACTTC
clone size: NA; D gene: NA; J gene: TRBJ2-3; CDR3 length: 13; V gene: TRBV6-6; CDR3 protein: CASSDGHTDTQYF; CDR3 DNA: TGTGCCAGCAGCGACGGACACACAGATACGCAGTATTTT
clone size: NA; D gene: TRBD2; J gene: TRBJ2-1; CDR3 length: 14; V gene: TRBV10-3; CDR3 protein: CAIKTSGDYNEQFF; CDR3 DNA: TGTGCCATCAAGACTAGCGGAGACTACAATGAGCAGTTCTTC
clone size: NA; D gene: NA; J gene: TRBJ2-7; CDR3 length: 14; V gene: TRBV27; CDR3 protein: CASGGGTIPYEQYF; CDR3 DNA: TGTGCCAGCGGTGGGGGGACAATTCCCTACGAGCAGTACTTC
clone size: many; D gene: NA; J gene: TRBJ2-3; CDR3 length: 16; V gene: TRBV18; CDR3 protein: CASSRVKQGSTDTQYF; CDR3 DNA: TGTGCCAGCTCACGGGTCAAACAGGGTAGCACAGATACGCAGTATTTT
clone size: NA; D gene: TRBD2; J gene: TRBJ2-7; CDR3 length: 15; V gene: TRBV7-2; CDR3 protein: CASSLLGSGVGEQYF; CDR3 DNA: TGTGCCAGCAGCTTACTGGGTAGCGGGGTAGGCGAGCAGTACTTC
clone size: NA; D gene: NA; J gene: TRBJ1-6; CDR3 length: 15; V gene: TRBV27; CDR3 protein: CASSRGEGTNSPLHF; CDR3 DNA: TGTGCCAGCAGTCGGGGCGAGGGGACGAATTCACCCCTCCACTTT
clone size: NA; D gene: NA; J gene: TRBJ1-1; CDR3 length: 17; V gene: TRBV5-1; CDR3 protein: CASSLVRGGRVPAEAFF; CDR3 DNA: TGCGCCAGCAGCTTAGTGCGTGGCGGCAGGGTCCCGGCTGAAGCTTTCTTT
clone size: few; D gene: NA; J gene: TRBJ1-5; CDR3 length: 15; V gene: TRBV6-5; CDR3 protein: CASKDDSLSNQPQHF; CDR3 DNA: TGTGCCAGCAAAGACGACAGTCTTAGCAATCAGCCCCAGCATTTT
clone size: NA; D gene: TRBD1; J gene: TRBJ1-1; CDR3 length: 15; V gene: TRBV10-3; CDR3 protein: CAISTGANMNTEAFF; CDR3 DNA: TGTGCCATCAGTACAGGGGCGAACATGAACACTGAAGCTTTCTTT
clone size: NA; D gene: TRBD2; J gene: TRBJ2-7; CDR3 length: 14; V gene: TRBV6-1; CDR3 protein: CASTTSGGRDEQYF; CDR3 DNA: TGTGCCAGCACGACTAGCGGGGGGCGCGACGAGCAGTACTTC
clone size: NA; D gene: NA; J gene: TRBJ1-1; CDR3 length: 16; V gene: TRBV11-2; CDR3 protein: CASSLAGGPWYTEAFF; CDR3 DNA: TGTGCCAGCAGCTTAGCCGGGGGGCCCTGGTACACTGAAGCTTTCTTT
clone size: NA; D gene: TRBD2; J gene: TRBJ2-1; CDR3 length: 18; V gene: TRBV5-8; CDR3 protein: CASSAGLGGGLAYNEQFF; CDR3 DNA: TGTGCCAGCAGCGCTGGACTGGGCGGGGGGCTGGCCTACAATGAGCAGTTCTTC
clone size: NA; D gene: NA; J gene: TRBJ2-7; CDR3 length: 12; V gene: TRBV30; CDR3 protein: CAWKAGRGEQYF; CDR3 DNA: TGTGCCTGGAAAGCAGGTAGAGGCGAGCAGTACTTC
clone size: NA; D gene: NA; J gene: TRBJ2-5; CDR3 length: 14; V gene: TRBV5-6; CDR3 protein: CASSLGGNQETQYF; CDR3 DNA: TGTGCCAGCAGCTTGGGGGGGAACCAAGAGACCCAGTACTTC
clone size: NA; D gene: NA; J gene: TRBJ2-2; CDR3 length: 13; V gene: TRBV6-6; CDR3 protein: CASSTSLTGELFF; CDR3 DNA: TGTGCCAGCAGTACAAGCTTAACCGGGGAGCTGTTTTTT
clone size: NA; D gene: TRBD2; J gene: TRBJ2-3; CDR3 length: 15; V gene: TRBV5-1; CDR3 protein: CASSLGGRGADTQYF; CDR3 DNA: TGCGCCAGCAGCTTGGGCGGGAGAGGGGCAGATACGCAGTATTTT
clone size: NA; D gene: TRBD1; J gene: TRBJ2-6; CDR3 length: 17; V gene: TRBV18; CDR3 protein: CASSRETGGAGANVLTF; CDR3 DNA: TGTGCCAGCTCCCGGGAAACAGGGGGCGCCGGGGCCAACGTCCTGACTTTC
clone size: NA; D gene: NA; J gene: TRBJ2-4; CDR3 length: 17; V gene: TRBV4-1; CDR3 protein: CASSLLRFPVAKNIQYF; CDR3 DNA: TGCGCCAGCAGCCTACTCCGGTTCCCAGTAGCCAAAAACATTCAGTACTTC
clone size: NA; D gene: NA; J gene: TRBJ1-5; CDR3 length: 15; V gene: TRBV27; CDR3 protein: CASRADRSSNQPQHF; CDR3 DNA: TGTGCCAGCAGGGCGGACAGATCTAGCAATCAGCCCCAGCATTTT
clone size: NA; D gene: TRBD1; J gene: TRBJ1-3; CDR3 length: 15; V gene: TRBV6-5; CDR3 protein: CASRKQGSSGNTIYF; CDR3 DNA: TGTGCCAGCAGGAAACAGGGGAGCTCTGGAAACACCATATATTTT
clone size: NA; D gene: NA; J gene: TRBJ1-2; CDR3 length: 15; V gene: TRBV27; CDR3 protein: CASSISLQGPAGYTF; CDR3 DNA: TGTGCCAGCAGTATCTCCTTACAGGGACCGGCCGGCTACACCTTC
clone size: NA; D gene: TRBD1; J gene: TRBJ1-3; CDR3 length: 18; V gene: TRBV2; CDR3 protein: CASSRSTGGSISGNTIYF; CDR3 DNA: TGTGCCAGCAGTAGGTCGACAGGGGGTTCCATCTCTGGAAACACCATATATTTT
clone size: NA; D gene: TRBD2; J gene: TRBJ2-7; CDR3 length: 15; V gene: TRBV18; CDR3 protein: CASSPPLADAYEQYF; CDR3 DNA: TGTGCCAGCTCACCACCACTAGCGGATGCCTACGAGCAGTACTTC
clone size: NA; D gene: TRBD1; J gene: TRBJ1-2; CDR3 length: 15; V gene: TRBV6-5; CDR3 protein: CASSQSGQGQYGYTF; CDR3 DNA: TGTGCCAGCAGCCAGTCGGGACAGGGTCAATATGGCTACACCTTC
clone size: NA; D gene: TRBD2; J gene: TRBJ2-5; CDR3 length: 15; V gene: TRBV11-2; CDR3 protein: CASSLRGGGRETQYF; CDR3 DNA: TGTGCCAGCAGCTTACGGGGGGGTGGAAGAGAGACCCAGTACTTC
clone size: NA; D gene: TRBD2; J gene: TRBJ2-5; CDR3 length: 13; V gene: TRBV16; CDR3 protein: CASSQGTKETQYF; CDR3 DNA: TGTGCCAGCAGCCAAGGGACTAAGGAGACCCAGTACTTC
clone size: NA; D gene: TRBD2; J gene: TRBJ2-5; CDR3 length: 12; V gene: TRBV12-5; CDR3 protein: CARAGGHETQYF; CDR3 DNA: TGTGCTAGGGCGGGGGGTCATGAGACCCAGTACTTC
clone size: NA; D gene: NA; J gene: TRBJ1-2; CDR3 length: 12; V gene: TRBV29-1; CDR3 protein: CSVEQGNYGYTF; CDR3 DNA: TGCAGCGTAGAACAGGGTAACTATGGCTACACCTTC
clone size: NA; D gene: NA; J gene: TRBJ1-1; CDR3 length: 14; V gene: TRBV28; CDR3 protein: CASSLISGETEAFF; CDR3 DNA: TGTGCCAGCAGTCTTATTTCAGGGGAAACTGAAGCTTTCTTT